This T cell receptor (beta chain) came from a study of blood T cell repertoires in COVID-19. CDR1 and CDR2 from the germline V gene are MGHRA and YSYEKL. The CDR3 has 16 residues. V shed 1 base and J shed 2 bases, with 14 bases lying between them. The assay was immunoSEQ multiplex PCR, and TCRdb's table has in-frame clones only and misses some. The sample records 110,000 to 150,000 clones, roughly 80% being singletons. The receptor comes from a man aged 45-60 years who had recovered from COVID-19. This chain links TRBV4-1 with TRBJ1-1; D gene ambiguous. Sequenced sample: PBMCs or T cells enriched from blood (not recorded which). CDR3 DNA sequence: TGCGCCAGCAGCCAAGCCCCCCGGGAAAAAAACACTGAAGCTTTCTTT. It translates to CASSQAPREKNTEAFF.